The TCR beta chain described here comes from a study of CD8 T cells in Susac syndrome. The RNA input was about 0.5 to 1 ug, and it was reverse transcribed with random hexamers. A single record per CDR3 protein comes from TCRdb applying MiXCR to the immunoSEQ multiplex PCR reads. Of around 140,000 distinct CDR3 sequences listed, approximately 94% were seen once; the top ten hold more than 0.065%. Germline-derived CDR1 and CDR2 are SGHTA and FQGNSA. The CDR3 has 12 residues. V lost 7 bases to trimming and J lost 4 bases, with 10 bases between them. Notes on this clonotype: Its specificity is not known.

Overall study results and limits: Acknowledgment was made by the study that its TCR sequencing and HLA analysis involved a relatively small number of individuals.

The T cells that were sequenced for TCR beta were CD8+ and CD4+ cells from blood. The sequence was collected from a human donor in good health. Material for sequencing was CD4+ T cells from PBMCs. The chain recombines TRBV7-2 with TRBJ2-5, with D uncertain. The CDR3 protein is CASNHWRETQYF. CDR3 bases: TGTGCCAGCAACCATTGGAGAGAGACCCAGTACTTC.